The present TCR beta chain was sequenced within a study of blood T cell repertoires in COVID-19. Using immunoSEQ multiplex PCR, the repertoire was profiled, and TCRdb retains in-frame clones only, with some absent. The sample contains around 250,000 clones, 80% to 90% of which appear only once. The CDR3 contains 12 residues. Germline lookup yields CDR1 SGHAT and CDR2 FQDESV (reference sequence). V was pared by 3 bases and J by 7 bases, with 9 bases between. In assigning cohorts, the study relied on participant-reported clinical history. The chain joins TRBV11-1 to TRBJ1-1, with a tentative D call TRBD1 (6 bases). Sequencing was done on a sample of PBMCs or T cells enriched from blood (not recorded which). The receptor was derived from a woman aged 40 to 50 who had been exposed to COVID-19. This CDR3 reads CASSFNRVEAFF. For the CDR3, the DNA is TGTGCCAGCAGCTTCAACAGGGTTGAAGCTTTCTTT.